Listed below are T cell receptor beta chains from one sample, sequenced in a study of human T cells and chemical hapten exposure. A single record per CDR3 protein comes from TCRdb applying MiXCR to the RACE reads. The sample holds over 85,000 distinct CDR3 sequences, less than 14% seen once. The sequencing here drew on whole blood, taken in connection with sensitization to the hapten diphenylcyclopropenone (DPC). The receptors were sampled from a woman aged 55-69 years with alopecia areata. Some clones in this sample may be carry-over from other donors' samples. CDR3s include the opening cysteine and the closing phenylalanine or tryptophan. A D gene is named only where the DNA matches it firmly. Only some rows state a clone size, as once, few, many or a class for expanded clones.

j_call,clone_size,d_call,v_call,cdr3_nt,cdr3_aa
TRBJ2-5,few,NA,TRBV7-8,TGTGCCAGCAGCTTAGTCCTTGGCGGGGCAGAGACCCAGTACTTC,CASSLVLGGAETQYF
TRBJ2-2,many,NA,TRBV7-9,TGTGCCAGCAGCTTAAGTAGGGGAATAAACACCGGGGAGCTGTTTTTT,CASSLSRGINTGELFF
TRBJ1-6,few,NA,TRBV7-6,TGTGCCAGCAGCTTAGGACCTTCGACGAATTCACCCCTCCACTTT,CASSLGPSTNSPLHF
TRBJ1-2,NA,NA,TRBV11-2,TGTGCCAGCAGCTTAGCCCGGACACTGGCCGGGGGCTACACCTTC,CASSLARTLAGGYTF
TRBJ2-7,few,TRBD1,TRBV5-6,TGTGCCAGCAGCAGGGCCGGGACAGGCTCCTACGAGCAGTACTTC,CASSRAGTGSYEQYF
TRBJ2-7,NA,NA,TRBV14,TGTGCCAGCAGCCAAGCTCGACCCTCCTACGAGCAGTACTTC,CASSQARPSYEQYF
TRBJ1-5,NA,TRBD1,TRBV7-8,TGTGCCAGCAGCTTCGGGACAGTCAGAAATCAGCCCCAGCATTTT,CASSFGTVRNQPQHF
TRBJ1-2,many,NA,TRBV3-1,TGTGCCAGCAGCCCTCGTGGATGGCCCTGGCGTGGCTACACCTTC,CASSPRGWPWRGYTF
TRBJ2-5,many,NA,TRBV29-1,TGCAGCGTCGAGGAGACCCAGTACTTC,CSVEETQYF
TRBJ1-1,many,TRBD1,TRBV25-1,TGTGCCAGCTCTGGTGGGACAGATGAAGCTTTCTTT,CASSGGTDEAFF
TRBJ1-4,many,NA,TRBV10-3,TGTGCCATCAGTGAGTCGAGAGGGCGGACGGAGACTAATGAAAAACTGTTTTTT,CAISESRGRTETNEKLFF
TRBJ2-1,few,NA,TRBV10-1,TGCGCCAGCAGCGCTGATCCCCTGGGGACCGGCCTGAGCTCCTACAATGAGCAGTTCTTC,CASSADPLGTGLSSYNEQFF
TRBJ1-1,NA,TRBD1,TRBV9,TGTGCCAGCAGCGGGGCTACAGGGGGCTTCATGAACACTGAAGCTCTCTTT,CASSGATGGFMNTEALF
TRBJ2-7,few,NA,TRBV7-8,TGTGCCAGCAGCTTAGAAGGGGCGGGCACCTACGAGCAGTACTTC,CASSLEGAGTYEQYF
TRBJ2-4,NA,NA,TRBV28,TGTGCCAGCAGTTTGTGGTACTCGACAGCCGGGACCGTAAACATTCAGTACTTC,CASSLWYSTAGTVNIQYF
TRBJ2-3,NA,TRBD1,TRBV30,TGTGCCTGGAACAGGGGCCACACAGATACGCAGTATTTT,CAWNRGHTDTQYF
TRBJ2-3,many,NA,TRBV5-1,TGCGCCAGCAGGACAGGCAGCACAGATACGCAGTATTTT,CASRTGSTDTQYF
TRBJ1-2,few,TRBD1,TRBV6-5,TGTGCCAGCAGTTACTCGGACAGGGTAAATGGCTACACCTTC,CASSYSDRVNGYTF
TRBJ2-7,many,NA,TRBV27,TGTGCCAGCAGCACTCGAGGGGGCTACGAGCAGTACTTC,CASSTRGGYEQYF
TRBJ2-7,few,TRBD1,TRBV12-3/TRBV12-4,TGTGCCAGCAGTCGGGACAGGGGGCCATCCTACGAGCAGTACTTC,CASSRDRGPSYEQYF
TRBJ2-2,NA,NA,TRBV5-1,TGCGCCAGCAGTTTATTCTCAGTAACCGGGGAGCTGTTTTTT,CASSLFSVTGELFF
TRBJ1-1,many,TRBD1,TRBV18,TGTGCCAGCTCCCGACAGGGGGCCATGAACACTGAAGCTTTCTTT,CASSRQGAMNTEAFF
TRBJ2-3,few,TRBD1,TRBV3-1,TGTGCCAGCAGCCTTTGGATGGACAGGGGCTCAGATACGCAGTATTTT,CASSLWMDRGSDTQYF
TRBJ2-1,many,NA,TRBV29-1,TGCAGCGTTGAAAGGCGACAGGGACTGGACAATGAGCAGTTCTTC,CSVERRQGLDNEQFF
TRBJ2-1,NA,NA,TRBV7-9,TGTGCCAGCAGCTTAGTTATTGTCCAAGGATTCGATGAGCAGTTCTTC,CASSLVIVQGFDEQFF
TRBJ2-5,many,NA,TRBV11-2,TGTGCCAGCAGCTTAGGCAGGGAAGAGACCCAGTACTTC,CASSLGREETQYF
TRBJ1-5,NA,TRBD1,TRBV29-1,TGCAGCGTTACGACAGGGACGGGCAATCAGCCCCAGCATTTT,CSVTTGTGNQPQHF
TRBJ2-5,many,NA,TRBV11-2,TGTGCCAGCAGCCCAGCCCTTGGTACAGGGGAGGGGGAGACCCAGTACTTC,CASSPALGTGEGETQYF
TRBJ1-2,NA,TRBD1,TRBV19,TGTGCCAGCCGACTCCCGGGACAGGGGGACTGGGGCTACACCTTC,CASRLPGQGDWGYTF
TRBJ1-5,many,NA,TRBV30,TGTGCCTGGAGTGTCGACAGGCGTCTTCCCGGGGGCAATCAGCCCCAGCATTTT,CAWSVDRRLPGGNQPQHF
TRBJ1-1,many,TRBD1,TRBV12-3/TRBV12-4,TGTGCCAGCAGCCCCTTCGGACAGGGGGCGTTTGCTTTCTTT,CASSPFGQGAFAFF
TRBJ1-4,many,NA,TRBV5-1,TGCGCCAGCAGCTTGGTGGGGGAGTCATATGAAAAACTGTTTTTT,CASSLVGESYEKLFF